This T cell receptor beta chain was captured by sequencing in a study of blood T cell repertoires in COVID-19. In its sample, this clone was seen a few times. Trimming pared 8 bases from V and 0 bases from J, leaving 5 bases between. The CDR3 totals 12 residues. Germline V gene lookup returns CDR1 LNHDA and CDR2 SQIVND (reference sequence). TCRdb's copy holds only in-frame clones and misses some; the assay was immunoSEQ multiplex PCR. Of 200,000 to 250,000 clones in the sample, 65% to 85% were seen once. The receptor comes from a woman aged 55-75 years who had recovered from COVID-19. The sequenced sample consisted of PBMCs or T cells enriched from blood (not recorded which). The genes are TRBV19 and TRBJ1-3; D remains unclear. In DNA, the CDR3 is TGTGCCAGTTCATTCTCTGGAAACACCATATATTTT. This codes for CASSFSGNTIYF.